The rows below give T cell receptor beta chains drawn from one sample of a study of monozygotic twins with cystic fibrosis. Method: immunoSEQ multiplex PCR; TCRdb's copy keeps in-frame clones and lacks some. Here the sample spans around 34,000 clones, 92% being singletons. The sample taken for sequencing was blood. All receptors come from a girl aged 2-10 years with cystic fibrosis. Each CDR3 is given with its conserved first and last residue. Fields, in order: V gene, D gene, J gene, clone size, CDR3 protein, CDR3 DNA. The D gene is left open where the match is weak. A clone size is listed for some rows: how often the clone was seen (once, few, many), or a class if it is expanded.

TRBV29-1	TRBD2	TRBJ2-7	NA	CSVEGGGRPPYEQYF	TGCAGCGTTGAAGGCGGCGGGAGGCCCCCGTACGAGCAGTACTTC
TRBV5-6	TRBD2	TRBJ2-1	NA	CASSLVSVAGGNEQFF	TGTGCCAGCAGCTTGGTCTCAGTAGCGGGGGGCAATGAGCAGTTCTTC
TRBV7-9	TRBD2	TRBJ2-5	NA	CASSLTAGAGKTQYF	TGTGCCAGCAGCTTAACAGCGGGAGCAGGGAAGACCCAGTACTTC
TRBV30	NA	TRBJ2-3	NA	CAWSPQPRGTQYF	TGTGCCTGGAGCCCTCAGCCCCGAGGGACGCAGTATTTT
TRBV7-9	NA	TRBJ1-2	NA	CASEAGGSYGYTF	TGTGCCAGCGAAGCAGGAGGATCCTATGGCTACACCTTC
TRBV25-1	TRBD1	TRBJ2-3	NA	CASSPSRGTGEYF	TGTGCCAGCAGTCCATCGAGGGGGACAGGGGAATATTTT
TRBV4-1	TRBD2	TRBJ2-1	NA	CASSLRLAGDGSYNEQFF	TGCGCCAGCAGTCTCAGACTAGCGGGAGATGGTTCCTACAATGAGCAGTTCTTC
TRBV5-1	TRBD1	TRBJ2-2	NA	CASNGQGNTGELFF	TGCGCCAGCAACGGACAGGGGAACACCGGGGAGCTGTTTTTT
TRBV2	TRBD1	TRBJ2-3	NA	CASSSGTGADTQYF	TGTGCCAGCAGTTCCGGGACAGGGGCAGATACGCAGTATTTT
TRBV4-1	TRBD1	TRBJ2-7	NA	CASSQRTGFDEQYF	TGCGCCAGCAGCCAGAGGACAGGGTTTGACGAGCAGTACTTC
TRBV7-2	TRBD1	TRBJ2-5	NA	CASNQGAAETQYF	TGTGCCAGCAACCAGGGGGCAGCAGAGACCCAGTACTTC
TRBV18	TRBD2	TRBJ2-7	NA	CASSLREGFSYEQYF	TGTGCCAGCTCGCTCAGGGAGGGATTCTCCTACGAGCAGTACTTC
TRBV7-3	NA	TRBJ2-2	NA	CASSLQTGELFF	TGTGCCAGCAGCTTACAAACCGGGGAGCTGTTTTTT
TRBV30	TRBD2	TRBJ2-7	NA	CAVKIRTSGIGPYEQYF	TGTGCCGTCAAGATTAGGACTAGCGGGATAGGCCCCTACGAGCAGTACTTC
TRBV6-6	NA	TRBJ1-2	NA	CASSRTEPYGYTF	TGTGCCAGCAGCCGGACAGAGCCCTATGGCTACACCTTC
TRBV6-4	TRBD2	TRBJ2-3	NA	CASSEAGGSTDTQYF	TGTGCCAGCAGTGAAGCGGGAGGCAGCACAGATACGCAGTATTTT
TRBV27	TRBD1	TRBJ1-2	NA	CASSRQGDYGYTF	TGTGCCAGCAGTAGACAGGGGGATTATGGCTACACCTTC
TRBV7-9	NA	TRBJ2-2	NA	CASSLNGAGELFF	TGTGCCAGCAGCTTAAATGGAGCCGGGGAGCTGTTTTTT
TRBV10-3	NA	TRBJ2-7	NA	CAIGGSYEQYF	TGTGCCATCGGGGGCTCCTACGAGCAGTACTTC
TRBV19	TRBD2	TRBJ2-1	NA	CASKSSSGGNYNEQFF	TGTGCCAGTAAATCCTCAAGCGGGGGCAATTACAATGAGCAGTTCTTC
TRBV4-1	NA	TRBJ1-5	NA	CASSQETPFNSNQPQHF	TGCGCCAGCAGCCAAGAGACCCCGTTTAATAGCAATCAGCCCCAGCATTTT
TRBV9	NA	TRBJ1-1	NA	CASSVDGEAFF	TGTGCCAGCAGCGTAGACGGTGAAGCTTTCTTT
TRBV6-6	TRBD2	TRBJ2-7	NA	CASSYSILAGGKEQYF	TGTGCCAGCAGTTACTCGATTCTGGCGGGAGGGAAGGAGCAGTACTTC
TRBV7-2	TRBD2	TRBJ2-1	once	CASSLEKREGGNEQFF	TGTGCCAGCAGCTTAGAGAAGCGGGAGGGGGGAAATGAGCAGTTCTTC
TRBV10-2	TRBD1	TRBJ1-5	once	CASSSTGDRQPQHF	TGCGCCAGCAGTTCTACAGGGGATAGGCAGCCCCAGCATTTT
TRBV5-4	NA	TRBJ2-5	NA	CASSSGTGAAQYF	TGTGCCAGCAGCTCCGGCACCGGGGCGGCCCAGTACTTC
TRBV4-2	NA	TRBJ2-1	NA	CASSPPPGLGSNEQFF	TGTGCCAGCAGCCCCCCCCCGGGACTGGGGTCTAATGAGCAGTTCTTC
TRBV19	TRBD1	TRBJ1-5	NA	CASRGQNNQPQHF	TGTGCCAGTAGGGGACAGAATAATCAGCCCCAGCATTTT
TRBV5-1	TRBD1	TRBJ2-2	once	CASSTGTGSTGELFF	TGCGCCAGCAGCACCGGGACAGGGAGTACCGGGGAGCTGTTTTTT
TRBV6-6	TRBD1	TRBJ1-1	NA	CASSDRGARSTEAFF	TGTGCCAGCAGCGACAGGGGAGCCAGGTCCACTGAAGCTTTCTTT
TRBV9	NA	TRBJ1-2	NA	CASSVGKAKDGYTF	TGTGCCAGCAGCGTAGGTAAAGCCAAAGATGGCTACACCTTC
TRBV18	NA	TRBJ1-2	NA	CASSRTVNYGYTF	TGTGCCAGCTCAAGGACAGTAAACTATGGCTACACCTTC
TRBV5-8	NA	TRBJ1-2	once	CASAAVEGGYTF	TGTGCCAGCGCGGCCGTAGAAGGAGGCTACACCTTC
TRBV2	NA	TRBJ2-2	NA	CASSPIEGIGELFF	TGTGCCAGCAGTCCTATAGAGGGAATCGGGGAGCTGTTTTTT
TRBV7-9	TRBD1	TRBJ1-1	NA	CASSPGQGSFF	TGTGCCAGCAGCCCTGGACAGGGATCTTTCTTT
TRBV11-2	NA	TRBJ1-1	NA	CASSLGGPTEAFF	TGTGCCAGCAGCTTAGGGGGGCCTACTGAAGCTTTCTTT